Following are 13 T cell receptor beta chains from one sample sequenced in a study of blood T cell repertoires in COVID-19. Profiling relied on immunoSEQ multiplex PCR, and the TCRdb table lists in-frame clones only, not all of them. Here the sample spans under 300,000 clones, about 73% being singletons. Sequencing was performed on peripheral blood. These receptors all stem from a woman aged 80 or older with acute or convalescent COVID-19.

The V call is TRBV2, the J call TRBJ1-3; D unclear. Germline V gene sequence: CDR1 SNHLY, CDR2 FYNNEI. The V and J ends lost 2 bases and 2 bases respectively, with 10 bases between them. The CDR3 runs to 15 residues. The chain's CDR3 is CASSETQVAGNTIYF. In nucleotides, the CDR3 is TGTGCCAGCAGTGAAACCCAGGTCGCTGGAAACACCATATATTTT.

This clone was observed a few times. The chain is built from TRBV5-6 and TRBJ2-5, with 14 bases lining up with TRBD2. Trimming removed 3 bases from V and 11 bases from J; junction bases left unmatched: 12. Looked up from germline, CDR1 is SGHDT and CDR2 is YYEEEE. The length of the CDR3 is 16 residues. For the CDR3, the DNA is TGTGCCAGCAGCTCCTTCCGACTAGCGGGGGGGACCGTGCAGTACTTC. Its protein product is CASSSFRLAGGTVQYF.

There are many counts of this clone. CDR3 coding DNA: TGCGCCAGCAATCGGGAGGGGAACACCGGGGAGCTGTTTTTT. It encodes CASNREGNTGELFF. This chain links TRBV5-1 with TRBJ2-2, with 8 bases identical to TRBD2. J gave up 1 base and V 6 bases, and 2 bases lay outside the gene matches. The CDR3 consists of 14 residues. CDR1 is SGHRS and CDR2 is YFSETQ in the germline V gene.

The chain joins TRBV29-1 to TRBJ2-7; D ambiguous. Trimming stripped 3 bases from V and 6 bases from J, with 21 bases between. The length of the CDR3 is 15 residues. CDR1 SQVTM and CDR2 ANQGSEA come from the germline V gene. In nucleotides, the CDR3 is TGCAGCGTTGAGGCCGACGATCGCTTTCCGGGCGAGCAGTACTTC. Translation: CSVEADDRFPGEQYF.

This chain connects TRBV4-3 to TRBJ1-6; D is perhaps TRBD1 (6 bases). The CDR3 loop spans 17 amino acids. Germline V gives CDR1 LGHNA, CDR2 YSLEER. V gave up 1 base and J gave up 7 bases, with 17 bases separating them. The CDR3 here is CASSQGGGGDWNSPLHF. CDR3 in DNA: TGCGCCAGCAGCCAAGGAGGGGGGGGCGACTGGAATTCACCCCTCCACTTT.

V is TRBV3-1 (or the pseudogene TRBV3-2) and J is TRBJ2-3; TRBD1 aligns across 7 bases. Germline lookup yields CDR1 LGHDT and CDR2 YNNKEL (reference sequence). Trimming removed 4 bases from V and 5 bases from J; junction bases left unmatched: 3. The CDR3 contains 13 residues. DNA of the CDR3: TGTGCCAGCAGCCTAGCAGGGGGAGATACGCAGTATTTT. This gives the protein CASSLAGGDTQYF.

CDR3 sequence (DNA): TGTGCCAGCAGCCAGGCGGGGAAAGCTTTCTTT. Protein: CASSQAGKAFF. This rearrangement joins TRBV5-6 to TRBJ1-1; D gene ambiguous. The CDR3 spans 11 residues. Germline assignment: CDR1 SGHDT and CDR2 YYEEEE. Deletions cut 4 bases from V and 9 bases from J, with 10 bases between.

The chain couples TRBV29-1 to TRBJ1-1, with D unresolved. The V and J ends lost 2 bases and 1 base respectively, with 8 bases between them. Germline V gives CDR1 SQVTM, CDR2 ANQGSEA. The CDR3 loop spans 13 amino acids. The CDR3 DNA follows: TGCAGCGTTGAACAGGCAACGAACACTGAAGCTTTCTTT. Encoded protein: CSVEQATNTEAFF.

V usage is TRBV9 and J usage is TRBJ1-2; possibly TRBD1 for D (5 bases). CDR3 length equals 16 residues. Germline V gene lookup returns CDR1 SGDLS and CDR2 YYNGEE. The V and J ends lost 1 base and 0 bases respectively, with 13 bases between them. The CDR3 DNA follows: TGTGCCAGCAGCGTATTAGACAGACCGCCTAACTATGGCTACACCTTC. Translation gives CASSVLDRPPNYGYTF.

This clone was detected only a few times. The chain combines TRBV19 with TRBJ2-7, with a weak D call TRBD1 (6 bases). The V end was cut by 7 bases, the J end by 0 bases, with 13 bases between. The germline V gene encodes CDR1 LNHDA and CDR2 SQIVND (reference sequence). This CDR3 comprises 14 residues. The CDR3 region has the DNA TGTGCCAGTAACACGGACAGTAGCTCCTACGAGCAGTACTTC. Translated, it gives CASNTDSSSYEQYF.

The chain joins TRBV18 to TRBJ2-7; 9 nucleotides match TRBD2. The CDR3 loop spans 15 amino acids. The junction had 4 bases not matched to a gene; V was cut back by 1 base and J by 3 bases. The germline CDR1 and CDR2 sequences are KGHSH and LQKENI. The CDR3 coding sequence is TGTGCCAGCTCACCACGGGTAGCGGGAGACTACGAGCAGTACTTC. Translating gives CASSPRVAGDYEQYF.

This clone showed up just once. The chain combines TRBV7-6 with TRBJ2-3; tentative D call: TRBD2 (5 bases). CDR1 is SGHVS, CDR2 FNYEAQ, per germline. The germline V and J ends were trimmed by 1 base and 6 bases, with 14 bases remaining between them. The CDR3 sequence is 15 residues long. CDR3 sequence: CASSLGTDRGDTQYF. CDR3 coding DNA: TGTGCCAGCAGCTTAGGAACGGACCGAGGGGATACGCAGTATTTT.

The V call is TRBV6-4, the J call TRBJ1-2; possibly TRBD1 for D (5 bases). V gave up 6 bases and J gave up 5 bases, with 13 bases separating them. CDR1 is MRHNA, CDR2 SNTAGT, per germline. This CDR3 region has 13 residues. The CDR3 DNA follows: TGTGCCAGCAGGGTAGGGGTCTCTTATGGCTACACCTTC. It codes for CASRVGVSYGYTF.